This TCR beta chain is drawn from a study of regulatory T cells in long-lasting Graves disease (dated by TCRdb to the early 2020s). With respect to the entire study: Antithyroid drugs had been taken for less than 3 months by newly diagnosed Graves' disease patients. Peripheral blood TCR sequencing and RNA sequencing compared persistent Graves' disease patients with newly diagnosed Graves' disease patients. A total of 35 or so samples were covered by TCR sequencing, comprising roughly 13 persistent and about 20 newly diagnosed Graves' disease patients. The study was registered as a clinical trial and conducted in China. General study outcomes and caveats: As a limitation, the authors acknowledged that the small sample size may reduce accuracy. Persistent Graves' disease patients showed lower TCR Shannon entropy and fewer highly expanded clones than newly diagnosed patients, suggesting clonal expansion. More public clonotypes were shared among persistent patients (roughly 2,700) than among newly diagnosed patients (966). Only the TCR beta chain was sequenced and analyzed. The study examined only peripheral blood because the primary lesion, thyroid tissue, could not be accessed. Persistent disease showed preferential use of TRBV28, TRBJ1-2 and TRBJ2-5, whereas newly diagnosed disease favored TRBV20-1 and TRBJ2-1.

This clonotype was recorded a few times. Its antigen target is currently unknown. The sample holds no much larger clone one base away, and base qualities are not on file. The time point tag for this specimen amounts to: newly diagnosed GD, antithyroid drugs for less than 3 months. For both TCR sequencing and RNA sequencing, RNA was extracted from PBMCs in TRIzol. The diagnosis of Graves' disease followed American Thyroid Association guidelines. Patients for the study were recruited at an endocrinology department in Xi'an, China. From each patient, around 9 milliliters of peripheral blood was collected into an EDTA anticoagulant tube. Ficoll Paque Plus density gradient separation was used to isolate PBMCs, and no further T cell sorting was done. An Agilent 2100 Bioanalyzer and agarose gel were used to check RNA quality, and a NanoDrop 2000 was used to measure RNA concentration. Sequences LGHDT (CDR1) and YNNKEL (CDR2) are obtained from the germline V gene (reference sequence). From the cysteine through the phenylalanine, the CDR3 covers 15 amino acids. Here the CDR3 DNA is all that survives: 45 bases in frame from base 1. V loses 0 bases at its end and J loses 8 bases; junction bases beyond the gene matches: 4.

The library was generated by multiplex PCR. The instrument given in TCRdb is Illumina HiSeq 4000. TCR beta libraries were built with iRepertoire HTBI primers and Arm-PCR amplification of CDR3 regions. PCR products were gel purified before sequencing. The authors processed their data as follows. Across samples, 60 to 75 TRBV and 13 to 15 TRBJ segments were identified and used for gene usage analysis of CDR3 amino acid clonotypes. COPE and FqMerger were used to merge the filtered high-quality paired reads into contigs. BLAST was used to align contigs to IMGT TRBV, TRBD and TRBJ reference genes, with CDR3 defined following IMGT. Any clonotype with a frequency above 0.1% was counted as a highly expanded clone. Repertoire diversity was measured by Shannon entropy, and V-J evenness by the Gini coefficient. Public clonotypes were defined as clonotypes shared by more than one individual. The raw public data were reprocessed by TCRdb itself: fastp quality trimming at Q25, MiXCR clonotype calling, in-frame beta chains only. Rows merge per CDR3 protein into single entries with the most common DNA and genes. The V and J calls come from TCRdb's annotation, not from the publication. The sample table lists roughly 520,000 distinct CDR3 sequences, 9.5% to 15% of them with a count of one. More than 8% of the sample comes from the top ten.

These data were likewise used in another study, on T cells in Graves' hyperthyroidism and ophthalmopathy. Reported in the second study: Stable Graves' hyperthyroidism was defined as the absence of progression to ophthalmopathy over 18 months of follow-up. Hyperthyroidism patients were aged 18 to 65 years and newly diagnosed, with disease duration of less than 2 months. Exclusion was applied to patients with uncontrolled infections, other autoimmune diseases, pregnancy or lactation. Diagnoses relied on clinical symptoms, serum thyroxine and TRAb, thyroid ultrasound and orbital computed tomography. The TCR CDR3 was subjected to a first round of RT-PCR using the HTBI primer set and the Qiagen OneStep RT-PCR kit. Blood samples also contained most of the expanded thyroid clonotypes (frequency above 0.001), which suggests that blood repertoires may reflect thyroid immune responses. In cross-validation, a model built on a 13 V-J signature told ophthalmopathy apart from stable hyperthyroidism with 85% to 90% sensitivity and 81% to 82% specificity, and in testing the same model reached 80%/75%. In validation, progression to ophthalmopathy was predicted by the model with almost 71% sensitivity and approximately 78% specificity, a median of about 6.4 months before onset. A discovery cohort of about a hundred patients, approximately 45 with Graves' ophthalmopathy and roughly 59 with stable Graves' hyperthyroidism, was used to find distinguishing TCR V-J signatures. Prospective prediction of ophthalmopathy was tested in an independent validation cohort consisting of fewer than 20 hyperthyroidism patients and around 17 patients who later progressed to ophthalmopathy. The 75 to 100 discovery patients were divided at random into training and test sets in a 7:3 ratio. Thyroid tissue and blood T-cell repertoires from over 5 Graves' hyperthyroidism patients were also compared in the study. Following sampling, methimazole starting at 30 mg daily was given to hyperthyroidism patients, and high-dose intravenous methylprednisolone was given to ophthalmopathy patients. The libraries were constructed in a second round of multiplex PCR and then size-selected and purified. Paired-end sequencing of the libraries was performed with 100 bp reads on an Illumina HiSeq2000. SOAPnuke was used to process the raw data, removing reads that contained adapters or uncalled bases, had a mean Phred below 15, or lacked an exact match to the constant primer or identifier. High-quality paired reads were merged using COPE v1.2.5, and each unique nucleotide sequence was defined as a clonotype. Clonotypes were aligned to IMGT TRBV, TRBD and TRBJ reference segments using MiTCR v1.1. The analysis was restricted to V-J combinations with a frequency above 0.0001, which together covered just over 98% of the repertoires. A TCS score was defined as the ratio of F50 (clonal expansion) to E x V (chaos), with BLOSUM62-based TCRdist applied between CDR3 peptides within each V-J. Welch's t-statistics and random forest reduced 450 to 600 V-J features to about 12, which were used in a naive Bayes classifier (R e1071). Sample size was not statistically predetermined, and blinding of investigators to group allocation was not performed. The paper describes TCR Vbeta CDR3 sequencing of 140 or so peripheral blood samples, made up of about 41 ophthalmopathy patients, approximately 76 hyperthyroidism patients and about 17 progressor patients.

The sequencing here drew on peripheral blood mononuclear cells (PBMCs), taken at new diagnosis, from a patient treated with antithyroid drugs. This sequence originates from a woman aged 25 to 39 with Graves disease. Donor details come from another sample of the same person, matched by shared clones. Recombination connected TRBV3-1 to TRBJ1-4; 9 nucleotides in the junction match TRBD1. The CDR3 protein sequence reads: CASSQEGTGNEKLFF. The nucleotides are TGTGCCAGCAGCCAAGAGGGGACAGGGAACGAAAAACTGTTTTTT.